One sample yielded the 2 T cell receptor beta chains listed below, sequenced in a study of shared clonotypes between healthy human individuals. As defined, naive CD8 cells were CD45RO-negative and positively selected for CCR7, with terminally differentiated effector memory CD45RA+ cells excluded. Sequencing was performed with immunoSEQ multiplex PCR; in TCRdb, only in-frame clones are kept and a portion is missing. The sample holds about 2.1 million clones; around 95% are singletons and the top ten take under 2%. The material sequenced was naive CD8+ T cells from PBMCs. Receptors were obtained from a young man in good health. Some clones in this sample may be carry-over from other donors' samples.

V and J are TRBV6-6 and TRBJ2-7; tentatively, D is TRBD1 (5 bases). The CDR3 has 15 amino acids. V was clipped by 3 bases and J by 2 bases, with 14 bases between them. Germline CDR1 and CDR2: MNHNY and SVGAGI (reference sequence). The CDR3 sequence is CASSYQADITYEQYF. DNA of the CDR3: TGTGCCAGCAGTTATCAGGCGGACATAACCTACGAGCAGTACTTC.

This clone was seen a single time. At the DNA level, this CDR3 is encoded by other sequences in the same sample as well. V and J are TRBV5-1 and TRBJ2-1, with 12 bases matching TRBD2. Looked up from germline, CDR1 is SGHRS and CDR2 is YFSETQ. Trimming took 2 bases from V and 5 from J; bases not matched to a gene: 2. The CDR3 length is 15 residues. Here the CDR3 DNA reads TGCGCCAGCAGCTTCCCTAGCGGGAGGGACAATGAGCAGTTCTTC. Amino acid sequence: CASSFPSGRDNEQFF.